A selection of T cell receptor beta chains follows, all from one sample in a study of STAT5B mutations in CD4+ large granular lymphocyte leukemia. This table comes from immunoSEQ multiplex PCR, and its TCRdb copy is limited to in-frame clones, with some not included. The sample holds tens of thousands of clones, approximately 80% seen once. The sequenced sample consisted of CD4+ T cells from blood buffy coats. The receptors originated from a human donor in good health. Each CDR3 is given with its conserved first and last residue. Each record gives: D gene, V gene, J gene, CDR3 protein, CDR3 DNA. The D gene is left open where the match is weak.

D gene: .
V gene: TRBV28
J gene: TRBJ2-7
CDR3 protein: CASSLVLGSYEQYF
CDR3 DNA: TGTGCCAGCAGTTTAGTTCTGGGGTCCTACGAGCAGTACTTC

D gene: .
V gene: TRBV27
J gene: TRBJ2-3
CDR3 protein: CASSFRLGIGTDTQYF
CDR3 DNA: TGTGCCAGCAGTTTTCGCCTGGGGATAGGCACAGATACGCAGTATTTT

D gene: TRBD2
V gene: TRBV7-2
J gene: TRBJ2-1
CDR3 protein: CASSRGGTSALNEQFF
CDR3 DNA: TGTGCCAGCAGCCGCGGTGGGACTAGCGCCTTGAATGAGCAGTTCTTC

D gene: .
V gene: TRBV6-5
J gene: TRBJ1-5
CDR3 protein: CASRGRASSNQPQHF
CDR3 DNA: TGTGCCAGCAGGGGGAGGGCTTCGAGCAATCAGCCCCAGCATTTT

D gene: .
V gene: TRBV19
J gene: TRBJ2-7
CDR3 protein: CASSIGLAYEQYF
CDR3 DNA: TGTGCCAGTAGTATTGGTCTAGCTTACGAGCAGTACTTC

D gene: .
V gene: TRBV6-4
J gene: TRBJ2-3
CDR3 protein: CASSGVGGPTDTQYF
CDR3 DNA: TGTGCCAGCAGTGGTGTTGGGGGGCCAACAGATACGCAGTATTTT

D gene: TRBD2
V gene: TRBV4-2
J gene: TRBJ2-1
CDR3 protein: CASSQDPGGRAYNEQFF
CDR3 DNA: TGTGCCAGCAGCCAAGATCCGGGGGGGCGGGCCTACAATGAGCAGTTCTTC

D gene: TRBD2
V gene: TRBV6-1
J gene: TRBJ2-2
CDR3 protein: CASTYSGGNTGELFF
CDR3 DNA: TGTGCCAGCACTTATAGCGGGGGGAACACCGGGGAGCTGTTTTTT

D gene: .
V gene: TRBV7-8
J gene: TRBJ1-1
CDR3 protein: CASSEGWARANPEAFF
CDR3 DNA: TGTGCCAGCAGCGAGGGATGGGCCAGGGCGAACCCTGAAGCTTTCTTT

D gene: TRBD1
V gene: TRBV7-2
J gene: TRBJ2-5
CDR3 protein: CASSPWGQAETQYF
CDR3 DNA: TGTGCCAGCAGCCCTTGGGGACAGGCAGAGACCCAGTACTTC

D gene: .
V gene: TRBV5-4
J gene: TRBJ2-5
CDR3 protein: CASSLQNMETQYF
CDR3 DNA: TGTGCCAGCAGCTTACAGAATATGGAGACCCAGTACTTC